The following is a T cell receptor (beta chain) sequence with its context. A much larger clone lies one base from this, so it may be a read error. This entry comes from a study of tumor-infiltrating lymphocytes in primary liver carcinoma. Per the germline V gene, CDR1 is MNHEY and CDR2 is SVGEGT. The CDR3 is 15 residues long. Using a constant-region primer together with ProtoScript II reverse transcriptase, TCR beta cDNA was made from approximately 500 ng of total RNA. Employing slightly modified ARM-PCR, three nested multiplex PCR rounds were run, and these gave rise to the TCR beta libraries. The first two PCR rounds, nine to ten cycles each, used TRBV1-TRBV30 forward primers and a C-beta reverse primer. One entry per CDR3 protein, called by TCRdb with MiXCR from the multiplex PCR reads. This sample carries approximately 110,000 distinct CDR3 sequences, 50% to 70% of them seen once, and the ten largest clones take around 9.3%.

It was from about 21-30 mg of unsorted bulk tissue that RNA and DNA were co-extracted. This sequence was found in an older woman with primary liver carcinoma and hepatitis B virus infection. Sample: liver tumor tissue from sampling region 1. Indicated subset: tumor region T1, superior pole. The rearrangement links TRBV6-2 or TRBV6-3 to TRBJ1-1; D gene uncertain. CDR3 in amino acids: CASTVTGRRNSEAFF. As DNA, the CDR3 is TGTGCCAGCACCGTTACCGGCCGGCGGAACTCTGAAGCTTTCTTT.